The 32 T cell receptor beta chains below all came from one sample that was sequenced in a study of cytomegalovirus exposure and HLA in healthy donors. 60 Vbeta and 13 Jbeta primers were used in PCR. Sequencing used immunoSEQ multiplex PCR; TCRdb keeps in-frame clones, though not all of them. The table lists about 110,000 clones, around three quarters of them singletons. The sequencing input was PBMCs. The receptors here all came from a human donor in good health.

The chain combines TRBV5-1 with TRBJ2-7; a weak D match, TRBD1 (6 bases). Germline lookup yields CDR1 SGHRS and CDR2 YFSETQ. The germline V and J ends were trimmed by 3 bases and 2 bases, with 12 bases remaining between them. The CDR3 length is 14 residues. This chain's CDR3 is CASSSHRDTYEQYF. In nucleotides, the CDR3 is TGCGCCAGCAGCTCCCACAGGGATACCTACGAGCAGTACTTC.

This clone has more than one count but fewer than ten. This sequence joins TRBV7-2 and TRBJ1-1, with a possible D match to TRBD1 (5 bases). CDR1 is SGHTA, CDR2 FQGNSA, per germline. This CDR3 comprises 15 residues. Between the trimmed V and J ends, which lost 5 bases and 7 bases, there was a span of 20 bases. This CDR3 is CASSQNAREVGEAFF. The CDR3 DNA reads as TGTGCCAGCAGCCAAAACGCCAGGGAGGTTGGTGAAGCTTTCTTT.

This chain's CDR3 is CASSSTSGRAGGDTQYF. CDR3 bases: TGTGCCAGCAGTTCGACTAGCGGGAGGGCCGGGGGAGATACGCAGTATTTT. This chain connects TRBV4-2 to TRBJ2-3; 14 bases agree with TRBD2. The germline gives CDR1 LGHNA, CDR2 YNFKEQ. This CDR3 spans 17 amino acids. V dropped 6 bases and J dropped 5; count of bases not matched to a gene: 10.

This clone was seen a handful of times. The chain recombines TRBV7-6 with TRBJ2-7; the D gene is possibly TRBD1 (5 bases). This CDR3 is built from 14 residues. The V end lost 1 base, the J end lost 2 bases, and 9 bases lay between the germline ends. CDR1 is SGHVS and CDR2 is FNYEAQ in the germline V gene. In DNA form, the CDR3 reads TGTGCCAGCAGCTTAGGCCAGGGAACCTACGAGCAGTACTTC. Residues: CASSLGQGTYEQYF.

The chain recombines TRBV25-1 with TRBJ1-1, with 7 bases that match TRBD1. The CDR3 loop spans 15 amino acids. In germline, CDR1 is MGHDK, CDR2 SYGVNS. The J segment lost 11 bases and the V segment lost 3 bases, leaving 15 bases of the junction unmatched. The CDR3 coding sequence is TGTGCCAGCAGTGACTACAGGGGTACTACGTTGTTGGCTTTCTTT. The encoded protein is CASSDYRGTTLLAFF.

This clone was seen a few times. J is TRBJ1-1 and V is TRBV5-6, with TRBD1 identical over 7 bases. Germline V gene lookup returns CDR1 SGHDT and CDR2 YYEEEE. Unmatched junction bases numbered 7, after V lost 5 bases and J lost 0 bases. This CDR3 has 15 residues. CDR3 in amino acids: CASSTGVSMNTEAFF. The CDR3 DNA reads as TGTGCCAGCAGTACAGGGGTGTCGATGAACACTGAAGCTTTCTTT.

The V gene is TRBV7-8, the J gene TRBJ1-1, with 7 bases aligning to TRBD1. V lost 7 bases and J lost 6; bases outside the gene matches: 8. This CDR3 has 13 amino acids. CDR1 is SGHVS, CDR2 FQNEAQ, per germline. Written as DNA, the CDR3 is TGTGCCAGCACCACACAGGGGCGAGCTGAAGCTTTCTTT. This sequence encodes CASTTQGRAEAFF.

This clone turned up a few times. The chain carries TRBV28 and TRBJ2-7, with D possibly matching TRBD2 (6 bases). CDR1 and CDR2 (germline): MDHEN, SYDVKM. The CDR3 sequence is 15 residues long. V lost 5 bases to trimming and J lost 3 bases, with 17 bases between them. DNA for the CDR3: TGTGCCAGCAGTCCCCAATCTAGGGGAGGCTACGAGCAGTACTTC. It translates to CASSPQSRGGYEQYF.

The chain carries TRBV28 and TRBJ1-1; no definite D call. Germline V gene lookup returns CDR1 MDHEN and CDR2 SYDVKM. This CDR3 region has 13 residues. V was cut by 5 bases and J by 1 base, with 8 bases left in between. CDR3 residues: CASSPNRNTEAFF. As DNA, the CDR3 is TGTGCCAGCAGTCCTAACAGGAACACTGAAGCTTTCTTT. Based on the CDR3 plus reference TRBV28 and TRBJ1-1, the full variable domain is DVKVTQSSRYLVKRTGEKVFLECVQDMDHENMFWYRQDPGLGLRLIYFSYDVKMKEKGDIPEGYSVSREKKERFSLILESASTNQTSMYLCASSPNRNTEAFFGQGTRLTVV.

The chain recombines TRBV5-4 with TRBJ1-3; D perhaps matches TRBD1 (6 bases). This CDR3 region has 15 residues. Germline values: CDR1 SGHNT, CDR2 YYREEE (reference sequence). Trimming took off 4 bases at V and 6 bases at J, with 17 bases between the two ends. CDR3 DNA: TGTGCCAGCAGCCGATTGGACAGTGGGGAAAACACCATATATTTT. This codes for CASSRLDSGENTIYF.

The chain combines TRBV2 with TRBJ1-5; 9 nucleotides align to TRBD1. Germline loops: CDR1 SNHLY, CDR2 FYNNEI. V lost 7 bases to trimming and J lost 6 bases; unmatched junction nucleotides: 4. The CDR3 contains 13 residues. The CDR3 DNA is TGTGCCAGCATGGACAGGGGCAGTCAGCCCCAGCATTTT. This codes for CASMDRGSQPQHF.

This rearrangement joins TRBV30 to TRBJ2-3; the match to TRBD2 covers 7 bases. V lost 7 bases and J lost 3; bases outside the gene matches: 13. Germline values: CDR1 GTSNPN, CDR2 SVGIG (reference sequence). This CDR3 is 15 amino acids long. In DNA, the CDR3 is TGTGCCTTTGGAGGGGTGGGGGGGAAAACAGATACGCAGTATTTT. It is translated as CAFGGVGGKTDTQYF.

The CDR3 sequence is CASSVIAGNNEQFF. The CDR3 DNA is TGTGCCAGTAGTGTCATAGCGGGAAACAATGAGCAGTTCTTC. The chain recombines TRBV19 with TRBJ2-1; 8 positions match TRBD2. The V gene's germline CDR1 is LNHDA and CDR2 SQIVND (reference sequence). The CDR3 spans 14 residues. V shed 5 bases, J shed 5 bases, and the junction held 5 bases outside the gene matches.

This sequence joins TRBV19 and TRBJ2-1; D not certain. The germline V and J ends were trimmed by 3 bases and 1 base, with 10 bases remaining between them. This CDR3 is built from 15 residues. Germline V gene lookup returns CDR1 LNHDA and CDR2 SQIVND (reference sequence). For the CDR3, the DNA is TGTGCCAGTAGTATGAGGCCGGAATCCTACAATGAGCAGTTCTTC. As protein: CASSMRPESYNEQFF.

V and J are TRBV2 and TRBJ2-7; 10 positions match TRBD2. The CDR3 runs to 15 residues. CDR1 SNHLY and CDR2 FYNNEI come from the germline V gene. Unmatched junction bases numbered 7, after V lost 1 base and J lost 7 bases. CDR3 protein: CASSEGASGSREQYF. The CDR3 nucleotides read TGTGCCAGCAGTGAAGGGGCTAGCGGGAGTCGGGAGCAGTACTTC.

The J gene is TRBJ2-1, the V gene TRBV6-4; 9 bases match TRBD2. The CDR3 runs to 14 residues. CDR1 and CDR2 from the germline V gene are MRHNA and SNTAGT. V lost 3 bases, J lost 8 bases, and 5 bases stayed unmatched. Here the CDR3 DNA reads TGTGCCAGCAGTGAAGGTAGCGGGAGCGATGAGCAGTTCTTC. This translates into CASSEGSGSDEQFF.

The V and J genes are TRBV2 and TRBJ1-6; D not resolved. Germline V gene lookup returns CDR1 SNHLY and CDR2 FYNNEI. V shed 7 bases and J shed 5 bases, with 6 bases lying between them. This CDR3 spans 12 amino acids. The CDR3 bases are TGTGCCAGCACTTCGGATAATTCACCCCTCCACTTT. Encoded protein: CASTSDNSPLHF.

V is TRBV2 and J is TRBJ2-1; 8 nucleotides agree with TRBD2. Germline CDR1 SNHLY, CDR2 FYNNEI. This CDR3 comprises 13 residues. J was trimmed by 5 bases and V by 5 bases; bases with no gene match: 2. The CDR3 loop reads CASSRLAHNEQFF. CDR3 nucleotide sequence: TGTGCCAGCAGTCGACTAGCGCACAATGAGCAGTTCTTC. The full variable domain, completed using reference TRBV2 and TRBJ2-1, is EPEVTQTPSHQVTQMGQEVILRCVPISNHLYFYWYRQILGQKVEFLVSFYNNEISEKSEIFDDQFSVERPDGSNFTLKIRSTKLEDSAMYFCASSRLAHNEQFFGPGTRLTVL.

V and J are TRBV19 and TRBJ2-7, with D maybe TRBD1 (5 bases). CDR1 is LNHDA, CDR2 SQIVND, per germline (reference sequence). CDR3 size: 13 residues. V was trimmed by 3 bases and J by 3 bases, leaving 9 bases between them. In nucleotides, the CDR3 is TGTGCCAGTAGTATCAGGGCCGGCTACGAGCAGTACTTC. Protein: CASSIRAGYEQYF.

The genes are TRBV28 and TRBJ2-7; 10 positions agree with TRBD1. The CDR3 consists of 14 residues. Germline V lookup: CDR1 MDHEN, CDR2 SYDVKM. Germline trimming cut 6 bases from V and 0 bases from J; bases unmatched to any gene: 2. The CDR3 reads CASRTGGSSYEQYF. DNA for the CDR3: TGTGCCAGCAGGACAGGGGGCAGCTCCTACGAGCAGTACTTC.

CDR3 residues: CASSPTQQGQPQHF. The CDR3 coding sequence is TGCGCCAGCAGCCCAACCCAACAGGGCCAGCCCCAGCATTTT. The chain recombines TRBV5-1 with TRBJ1-5; D possibly corresponds to TRBD1 (6 bases). Trimming left V 4 bases short and J 7 bases short, with 15 bases between. The CDR3 length is 14 residues. CDR1 SGHRS and CDR2 YFSETQ come from the germline V gene.

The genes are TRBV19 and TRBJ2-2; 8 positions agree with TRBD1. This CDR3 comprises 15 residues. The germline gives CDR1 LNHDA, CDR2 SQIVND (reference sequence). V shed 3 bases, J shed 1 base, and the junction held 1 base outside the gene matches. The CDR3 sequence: CASSIRGLNTGELFF. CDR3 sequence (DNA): TGTGCCAGTAGTATCAGGGGGCTGAACACCGGGGAGCTGTTTTTT.

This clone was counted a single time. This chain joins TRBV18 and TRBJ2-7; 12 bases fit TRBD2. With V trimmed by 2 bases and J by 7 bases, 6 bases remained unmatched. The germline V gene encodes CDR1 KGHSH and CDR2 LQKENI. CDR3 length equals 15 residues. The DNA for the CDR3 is TGTGCCAGCTCACCAGCTAGCGGGAGGGCCGGAGAGCAGTACTTC. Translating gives CASSPASGRAGEQYF.

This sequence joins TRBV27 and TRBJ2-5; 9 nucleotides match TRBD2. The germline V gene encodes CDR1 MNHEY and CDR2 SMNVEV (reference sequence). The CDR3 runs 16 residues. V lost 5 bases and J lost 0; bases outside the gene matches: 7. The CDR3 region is CASSTRLAANQETQYF. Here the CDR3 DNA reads TGTGCCAGCAGTACCCGACTAGCGGCAAACCAAGAGACCCAGTACTTC.

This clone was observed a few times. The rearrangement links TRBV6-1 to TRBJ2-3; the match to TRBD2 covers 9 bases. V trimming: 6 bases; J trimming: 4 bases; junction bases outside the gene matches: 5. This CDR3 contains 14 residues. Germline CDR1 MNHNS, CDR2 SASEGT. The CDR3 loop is CASSVAGDADTQYF. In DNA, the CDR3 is TGTGCCAGCAGCGTAGCGGGAGACGCAGATACGCAGTATTTT.

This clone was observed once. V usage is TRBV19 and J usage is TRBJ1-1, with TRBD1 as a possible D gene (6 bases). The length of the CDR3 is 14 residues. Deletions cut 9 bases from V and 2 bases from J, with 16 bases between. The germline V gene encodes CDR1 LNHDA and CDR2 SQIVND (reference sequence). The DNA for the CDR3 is TGTGCCAGCATCGGGTGGGACATTAACACTGAAGCTTTCTTT. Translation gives CASIGWDINTEAFF.

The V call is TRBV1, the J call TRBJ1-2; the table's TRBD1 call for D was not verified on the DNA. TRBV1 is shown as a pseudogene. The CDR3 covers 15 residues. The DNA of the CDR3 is TGCACCAGCAGCCAAGAATCGCAGGGGTACTATGGCTACACCTTC. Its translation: CTSSQESQGYYGYTF.

The CDR3 region is CASSWSDRGNTEAFF. Written as DNA, the CDR3 is TGTGCCAGCAGCTGGAGCGACAGGGGGAACACTGAAGCTTTCTTT. The rearrangement uses TRBV7-8 and TRBJ1-1; 8 nucleotides align to TRBD1. The CDR3 has 15 amino acids. CDR1 is SGHVS and CDR2 is FQNEAQ in the germline V gene. With V trimmed by 4 bases and J by 1 base, 5 bases remained unmatched.

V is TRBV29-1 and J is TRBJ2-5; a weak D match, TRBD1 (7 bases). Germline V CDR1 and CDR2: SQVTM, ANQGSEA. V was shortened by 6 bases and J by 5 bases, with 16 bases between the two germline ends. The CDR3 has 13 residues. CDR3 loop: CSVVRGTVETQYF. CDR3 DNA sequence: TGCAGCGTCGTCCGGGGGACAGTTGAGACCCAGTACTTC.

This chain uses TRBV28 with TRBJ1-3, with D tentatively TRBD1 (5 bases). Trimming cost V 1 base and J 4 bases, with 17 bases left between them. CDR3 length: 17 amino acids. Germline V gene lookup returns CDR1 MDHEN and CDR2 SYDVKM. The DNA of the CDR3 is TGTGCCAGCAGTTTATTTAAGGCGAAGGGGCCAGGAAACACCATATATTTT. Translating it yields CASSLFKAKGPGNTIYF. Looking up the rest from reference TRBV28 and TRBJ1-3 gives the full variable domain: DVKVTQSSRYLVKRTGEKVFLECVQDMDHENMFWYRQDPGLGLRLIYFSYDVKMKEKGDIPEGYSVSREKKERFSLILESASTNQTSMYLCASSLFKAKGPGNTIYFGEGSWLTVV.

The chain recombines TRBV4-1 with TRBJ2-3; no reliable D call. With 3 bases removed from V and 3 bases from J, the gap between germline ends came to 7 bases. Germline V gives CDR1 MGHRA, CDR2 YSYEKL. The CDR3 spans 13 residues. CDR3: CASSHLPTDTQYF. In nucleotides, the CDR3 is TGCGCCAGCAGCCACCTCCCGACAGATACGCAGTATTTT.

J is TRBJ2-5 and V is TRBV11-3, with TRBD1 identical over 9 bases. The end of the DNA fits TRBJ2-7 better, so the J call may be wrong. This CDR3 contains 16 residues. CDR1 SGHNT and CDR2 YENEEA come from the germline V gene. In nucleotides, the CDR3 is TGTGCCAGCAGCTATTCCCAAGGGACAGGGATCCACGAGCAGTACTTC. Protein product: CASSYSQGTGIHEQYF.